The entry below gives a single TCR beta chain sequence along with its context. The target antigen is unknown. The TRB libraries of cDNA were built by UMI-labeled 5' RACE. TCRdb reprocessed the 5' RACE reads, keeping one entry per CDR3 protein, no DNA. The specimen's table records some 68,000 distinct CDR3 sequences. The data were taken from a study of CXCR3-negative and CXCR3-positive naive CD8 T cells. General study results and limits: For CXCR3-positive naive cells, TRB CDR3s were more hydrophobic than those of CXCR3-negative naive cells.

The germline V gene has CDR1 SGHRS and CDR2 YFSETQ. The CDR3 totals 15 residues. The clonotype comes from a human donor in good health. Some clones in this sample may be carry-over from other donors' samples. V and J are TRBV5-1 and TRBJ1-1; checking the TCRdb D call of TRBD1 is not possible without DNA. The sample consisted of naive CXCR3+ CD8+ T cells from blood. Subset of the sample: CD45RO-CCR7+CD27+CD95- naive CD8+ T cells expressing CXCR3 (TNR3+). CDR3 loop: CASSLGSGGQTEAFF.